The rows below give T cell receptor beta chains drawn from one sample of a study of cytomegalovirus exposure and HLA in healthy donors. The table came from immunoSEQ multiplex PCR; TCRdb's copy has only in-frame clones and leaves some out. The sample carries approximately 160,000 clones, just over 75% recorded once. Sequenced material: PBMCs. These receptor sequences come from a man aged 35 to 55 in good health and CMV-seronegative. Each CDR3 is given with its conserved first and last residue. A D gene is named only where the DNA matches it firmly. Size tells how often a clone was seen (once, few, many) or the class of an expanded clone, and some rows leave it out.

cdr3_aa: CATSRELVVETQYF; cdr3_nt: TGTGCCACCAGCAGAGAACTAGTGGTGGAGACCCAGTACTTC; d_call: -; j_call: TRBJ2-5; clone_size: -; v_call: TRBV15
cdr3_aa: CASSLDRGGVNEQFF; cdr3_nt: TGCGCCAGCAGCTTGGATAGGGGGGGTGTTAATGAGCAGTTCTTC; d_call: -; j_call: TRBJ2-1; clone_size: -; v_call: TRBV5-1
cdr3_aa: CASSLGLAGGPNTNEQFF; cdr3_nt: TGTGCCAGCAGCCTGGGACTAGCGGGAGGGCCAAACACGAATGAGCAGTTCTTC; d_call: TRBD2; j_call: TRBJ2-1; clone_size: -; v_call: TRBV7-8
cdr3_aa: CAWGGVMNTEAFF; cdr3_nt: TGTGCCTGGGGGGGGGTTATGAACACTGAAGCTTTCTTT; d_call: -; j_call: TRBJ1-1; clone_size: -; v_call: TRBV30
cdr3_aa: CASTSLRGSLFF; cdr3_nt: TGCGCCAGCACTTCCCTCAGGGGTTCTTTGTTTTTT; d_call: -; j_call: TRBJ1-4; clone_size: -; v_call: TRBV23-1
cdr3_aa: CASWRLEAFF; cdr3_nt: TGTGCCAGCTGGAGACTAGAAGCTTTCTTT; d_call: -; j_call: TRBJ1-1; clone_size: -; v_call: TRBV6-1
cdr3_aa: CASSLPIGGANVLTF; cdr3_nt: TGTGCCAGCAGCCTCCCAATCGGTGGGGCCAACGTCCTGACTTTC; d_call: -; j_call: TRBJ2-6; clone_size: once; v_call: TRBV5-6
cdr3_aa: CASSLEGDSQETQYF; cdr3_nt: TGTGCCAGCAGCTTAGAAGGGGACAGCCAAGAGACCCAGTACTTC; d_call: TRBD1; j_call: TRBJ2-5; clone_size: few; v_call: TRBV11-3
cdr3_aa: CASSPPPAGYNEQFF; cdr3_nt: TGTGCCAGCAGCCCCCCGCCGGCGGGATACAATGAGCAGTTCTTC; d_call: -; j_call: TRBJ2-1; clone_size: -; v_call: TRBV7-2
cdr3_aa: CASSQGWGDRSTDTQYF; cdr3_nt: TGCGCCAGCAGCCAAGGGTGGGGCGATAGGAGCACAGATACGCAGTATTTT; d_call: -; j_call: TRBJ2-3; clone_size: -; v_call: TRBV4-1